The 20 T cell receptor beta chains in this list originate from one sample, sequenced in a study of CD8 T cells in Susac syndrome. RNA, at roughly 0.45 to 1 ug, was reverse transcribed with random hexamers. TCRdb analysed the immunoSEQ multiplex PCR reads with MiXCR anew, one entry per CDR3 protein. The sample contains around 190,000 distinct CDR3 sequences, about 93% of which appear only once. Source material: CD4+ T cells from PBMCs. The receptors shown here come from a human donor in good health.

J is TRBJ1-5 and V is TRBV7-9, with a possible D match to TRBD1 (6 bases). The germline V gene encodes CDR1 SEHNR and CDR2 FQNEAQ (reference sequence). The CDR3 loop spans 13 amino acids. V was shortened by 7 bases and J by 6 bases, with 13 bases between the two germline ends. The CDR3, as DNA: TGTGCCAGCACATCAGGGGAGTCTCAGCCCCAGCATTTT. Protein: CASTSGESQPQHF.

The chain links TRBV30 to TRBJ2-7; D not resolved. The CDR3 runs to 13 residues. The germline CDR1 and CDR2 sequences are GTSNPN and SVGIG (reference sequence). V was clipped by 4 bases and J by 3 bases, with 13 bases between them. CDR3 region: CAWNDGRIYEQYF. CDR3 in DNA: TGTGCCTGGAATGATGGTAGGATCTACGAGCAGTACTTC.

This clonotype was seen a single time. The gene calls are TRBV15 and TRBJ2-7, with D perhaps TRBD1 (6 bases). V lost 0 bases to trimming and J lost 2 bases, with 11 bases between them. Germline CDR1 is LNHNV and CDR2 is YYDKDF (reference sequence). The CDR3 consists of 15 residues. CDR3 sequence (DNA): TGTGCCACCAGCAGAGATCGGACAGCCACCTACGAGCAGTACGTC. Protein: CATSRDRTATYEQYV.

This rearrangement joins TRBV24-1 to TRBJ1-2, with D unresolved. CDR3 size: 12 residues. Per germline, CDR1 KGHDR and CDR2 SFDVKD. Trimming removed 2 bases from V and 8 bases from J, with 8 bases in between. DNA for the CDR3: TGTGCCACCAGTGATTCCGGGAGAGGCTACACCTTC. Translated: CATSDSGRGYTF.

The genes are TRBV4-1 and TRBJ2-3; 15 positions match TRBD2. CDR1 is MGHRA and CDR2 is YSYEKL in the germline V gene. The CDR3 loop spans 19 amino acids. The J segment lost 5 bases and the V segment lost 3 bases, leaving 12 bases of the junction unmatched. The chain's CDR3 is CASSHVGLAGGPGRDTQYF. The CDR3 coding sequence is TGCGCCAGCAGCCATGTCGGACTAGCGGGGGGGCCTGGGAGAGATACGCAGTATTTT.

V and J are TRBV12-3 or TRBV12-4 and TRBJ1-1; D is possibly TRBD1 (6 bases). V was cut by 2 bases and J by 4 bases, with 11 bases left in between. The CDR3 totals 14 residues. CDR3 coding DNA: TGTGCCAGCAGTTTAAAGGGGGGGGGCACTGAAGCTTTCTTT. Translated, it gives CASSLKGGGTEAFF.

The J gene is TRBJ1-5, the V gene TRBV7-2; 8 bases map to TRBD1. Germline CDR1 reads SGHTA; CDR2 reads FQGNSA. The CDR3 runs to 12 residues. V lost 5 bases, J lost 11 bases, and 5 bases stayed unmatched. DNA for the CDR3: TGTGCCAGCAGCGCAACAGGGGGTGCCCAGCATTTT. Its translation is CASSATGGAQHF.

This chain connects TRBV12-3 or TRBV12-4 to TRBJ2-1; D gene ambiguous. V shed 1 base and J shed 4 bases, with 11 bases lying between them. CDR3 size: 15 residues. For the CDR3, the DNA is TGTGCCAGCAGTTTAGAATCCCGGCTTTACAATGAGCAGTTCTTC. This sequence encodes CASSLESRLYNEQFF.

The chain's CDR3 is CASSLARGGQPQHF. The DNA for the CDR3 is TGTGCCAGCAGTTTGGCCCGAGGTGGTCAGCCCCAGCATTTT. The V gene is TRBV27, the J gene TRBJ1-5; D ambiguous. Germline V gene lookup returns CDR1 MNHEY and CDR2 SMNVEV (reference sequence). The CDR3 length is 14 residues. V lost 3 bases to trimming and J lost 6 bases, with 12 bases between them.

The chain links TRBV3-1 to TRBJ1-1; D call uncertain. Trimming left V 4 bases short and J 5 bases short, with 11 bases between. Germline CDR1 is LGHDT and CDR2 is YNNKEL (reference sequence). The CDR3 spans 13 residues. The DNA for the CDR3 is TGTGCCAGCAGCCGTCAAATAAGTACTGAAGCTTTCTTT. It yields the protein CASSRQISTEAFF.

V is TRBV20-1 and J is TRBJ1-5, with 8 bases lining up with TRBD1. Germline assignment: CDR1 DFQATT and CDR2 SNEGSKA (reference sequence). The CDR3 length is 15 residues. Germline trimming cut 1 base from V and 5 bases from J; bases unmatched to any gene: 7. For the CDR3, the DNA is TGCAGTGCTAGAGGTCAGCCAGGGGGCGATCAGCCCCAGCATTTT. Translating it yields CSARGQPGGDQPQHF.

The chain recombines TRBV24-1 with TRBJ2-5; D possibly uses TRBD1 or TRBD2 (5 bases each). This CDR3 has 15 amino acids. Trimming stripped 0 bases from V and 2 bases from J, with 9 bases between. From germline, CDR1 is KGHDR and CDR2 SFDVKD. The CDR3 nucleotides are TGTGCCACCAGTGATTTGCCAGGGAGACAAGAGACCCAGTACTTC. Its translation is CATSDLPGRQETQYF.

The rearrangement uses TRBV2 and TRBJ2-5, with 7 bases that match TRBD2. Germline V lookup: CDR1 SNHLY, CDR2 FYNNEI. Trimming removed 9 bases from V and 3 bases from J; junction bases left unmatched: 10. The CDR3 consists of 14 residues. CDR3 coding DNA: TGTGCCAGTGGGGAGGGGTGGGCCGAAGAGACCCAGTACTTC. Its protein product is CASGEGWAEETQYF.

The chain has TRBV7-2 and TRBJ2-3; either TRBD1 or TRBD2 may supply D (5 bases each). The germline V gene has CDR1 SGHTA and CDR2 FQGNSA. This CDR3 has 14 residues. Trimming left V 1 base short and J 7 bases short, with 12 bases between. As DNA, the CDR3 is TGTGCCAGCAGCTTAGTGACTTGGGGGAATACGCAGTATTTT. Translated, it gives CASSLVTWGNTQYF.

The chain uses TRBV29-1 and TRBJ2-7; D remains ambiguous. The CDR3 contains 10 residues. The germline CDR1 and CDR2 sequences are SQVTM and ANQGSEA. Trimming removed 7 bases at V and 4 bases at J, with 8 bases between. Written as DNA, the CDR3 is TGCAGCGCTGGTGATTACGAGCAGTACTTC. Amino acid sequence: CSAGDYEQYF.

The genes are TRBV6-2 or TRBV6-3 and TRBJ1-1, with a weak D call TRBD1 (5 bases). CDR1 and CDR2 (germline): MNHEY, SVGEGT. This CDR3 has 13 amino acids. V was clipped by 10 bases and J by 3 bases, with 15 bases between them. CDR3 nucleotide sequence: TGTGCCACCCTAATCGGGACCGACACTGAAGCTTTCTTT. The encoded protein is CATLIGTDTEAFF.

The V call is TRBV29-1, the J call TRBJ2-1; tentatively, D is TRBD2 (5 bases). The CDR3 extends over 15 amino acids. Germline-derived CDR1 and CDR2 are SQVTM and ANQGSEA. V was pared by 3 bases and J by 1 base, with 13 bases between. CDR3 DNA sequence: TGCAGCGTTGATCCCTGGGAGAATTCCTACAATGAGCAGTTCTTC. It specifies CSVDPWENSYNEQFF.

The V gene is TRBV29-1, the J gene TRBJ2-1; D ambiguous. V was shortened by 4 bases and J by 6 bases, with 16 bases between the two germline ends. Germline CDR1 is SQVTM and CDR2 is ANQGSEA. The CDR3 is 14 amino acids. The CDR3, as DNA: TGCAGCGTTGGTAGTGGCAGGCTACGCAATGAGCAGTTCTTC. It codes for CSVGSGRLRNEQFF.

This rearrangement joins TRBV20-1 to TRBJ2-5; 8 bases line up with TRBD1. J lost 2 bases, V lost 5 bases, and 7 bases had no gene match. The CDR3 runs to 14 residues. Germline V gene data show CDR1 as DFQATT and CDR2 as SNEGSKA (reference sequence). The CDR3 reads CSAPLRQGQETQYF. The CDR3 nucleotides are TGCAGTGCTCCGCTAAGACAGGGGCAAGAGACCCAGTACTTC.

The rearrangement uses TRBV28 and TRBJ2-7; 9 bases are shared with TRBD1. In germline, CDR1 is MDHEN, CDR2 SYDVKM. This CDR3 has 15 amino acids. V lost 2 bases to trimming and J lost 5 bases; unmatched junction nucleotides: 7. CDR3 protein: CASSLEDRGVNEQYF. CDR3 coding DNA: TGTGCCAGCAGTTTAGAGGACAGGGGTGTGAACGAGCAGTACTTC.